These 26 T cell receptor beta chains share one sample of origin, sequenced in a study of CD8+ T cells in alopecia areata. Treatment denoted: oral pan-JAK inhibitor, 5-10 mg twice daily. Sequencing relied on a cDNA template that was reverse transcribed from extracted RNA. Generated by immunoSEQ multiplex PCR, the TCRdb table keeps only in-frame clones and is missing some. The sample records fewer than 250,000 clones, around two fifths being singletons. Sequences were derived from CD4+ T cells sorted from blood, sampled around week 36, from a patient treated with tofacitinib. These receptors were obtained from a human donor with alopecia areata.

This chain uses TRBV29-1 with TRBJ2-5; TRBD1 is a possible D gene (6 bases). Per the germline V gene, CDR1 is SQVTM and CDR2 is ANQGSEA. Trimming removed 7 bases from V and 2 bases from J, with 14 bases in between. The CDR3 contains 13 residues. CDR3 bases: TGCAGCGCTGCTGGGGGCGGGCAAGAGACCCAGTACTTC. It codes for CSAAGGGQETQYF.

V usage is TRBV4-3 and J usage is TRBJ2-5; D is tentatively TRBD1 or TRBD2 (6 bases each). Germline CDR1 and CDR2: LGHNA and YSLEER. This CDR3 is built from 15 residues. Trimming took off 0 bases at V and 5 bases at J, with 13 bases between the two ends. The chain's CDR3 is CASSQDWGAAETQYF. DNA of the CDR3: TGCGCCAGCAGCCAAGATTGGGGGGCAGCGGAGACCCAGTACTTC.

The genes are TRBV6-5 and TRBJ2-5, with D possibly being TRBD2 (5 bases). Deletions cut 0 bases from V and 3 bases from J, with 11 bases between. The CDR3 length is 15 residues. The V gene's germline CDR1 is MNHEY and CDR2 SVGAGI. The CDR3 is CASSYSYSGKETQYF. The DNA for the CDR3 is TGTGCCAGCAGTTACTCCTATTCGGGGAAAGAGACCCAGTACTTC.

The chain links TRBV4-2 to TRBJ2-1; D possibly corresponds to TRBD2 (6 bases). The CDR3 extends over 16 amino acids. The V end was cut by 2 bases, the J end by 3 bases, with 14 bases between. Germline CDR1 LGHNA, CDR2 YNFKEQ. CDR3 coding DNA: TGTGCCAGCAGCCAACCTCTAGCGCGCGACTACAATGAGCAGTTCTTC. Protein sequence: CASSQPLARDYNEQFF.

The V and J genes are TRBV6-1 and TRBJ2-7; no definite D call. This CDR3 has 13 amino acids. The V gene's germline CDR1 is MNHNS and CDR2 SASEGT. With 3 bases removed from V and 6 bases from J, the gap between germline ends came to 12 bases. The CDR3 nucleotides read TGTGCCAGCAGTGAGGCTTGGTGGGGCGAGCAGTACTTC. Encoded protein: CASSEAWWGEQYF.

This rearrangement joins TRBV7-2 to TRBJ2-6, with D possibly being TRBD1 (6 bases). CDR1 and CDR2 from the germline V gene are SGHTA and FQGNSA. The CDR3 consists of 18 residues. Trimming left V 0 bases short and J 0 bases short, with 12 bases between. CDR3: CASSLAWDTFSGANVLTF. The DNA of the CDR3 is TGTGCCAGCAGCTTAGCGTGGGACACCTTCTCTGGGGCCAACGTCCTGACTTTC.

Regarding this clone: Other nucleotide sequences in the sample specify the same CDR3. The CDR3 reads CATSRGQGQETQYF. The CDR3 DNA reads TGTGCCACCAGCAGAGGACAGGGACAAGAGACCCAGTACTTC. The rearrangement links TRBV15 to TRBJ2-5, with 7 nucleotides matching TRBD1. V trimming: 1 base; J trimming: 2 bases; junction bases outside the gene matches: 1. The CDR3 totals 14 residues. The germline V gene has CDR1 LNHNV and CDR2 YYDKDF (reference sequence).

This sequence joins TRBV30 and TRBJ1-1, with D possibly being TRBD1 (6 bases). Germline CDR1 is GTSNPN and CDR2 is SVGIG (reference sequence). The V end was cut by 0 bases, the J end by 7 bases, with 15 bases between. The CDR3 is 14 residues long. The DNA of the CDR3 is TGTGCCTGGAGTGTGTATACGGAGGGGGGTGAAGCTTTCTTT. Amino acid sequence: CAWSVYTEGGEAFF.

The chain employs TRBV29-1 and TRBJ2-1; 10 positions agree with TRBD2. This CDR3 spans 14 amino acids. From germline, CDR1 is SQVTM and CDR2 ANQGSEA. Losses at the gene ends were 3 bases for V and 7 bases for J; bases not matched to a gene: 6. Written as DNA, the CDR3 is TGCAGCGTTGACCTAGCGGGAGTAGGGAATGAGCAGTTCTTC. It yields the protein CSVDLAGVGNEQFF.

The chain combines TRBV7-9 with TRBJ2-7; no reliable D call. Trimming took off 5 bases at V and 2 bases at J, with 10 bases between the two ends. The V gene's germline CDR1 is SEHNR and CDR2 FQNEAQ (reference sequence). The CDR3 has 13 residues. The CDR3 sequence is CASSIGTTYEQYF. The CDR3 DNA reads TGTGCCAGCAGCATAGGAACCACCTACGAGCAGTACTTC.

The V gene is TRBV9, the J gene TRBJ2-2; 9 bases map to TRBD2. Trimming cost V 2 bases and J 7 bases; bases outside gene matches: 9. Germline CDR1 and CDR2: SGDLS and YYNGEE. The CDR3 has 16 residues. CDR3 sequence (DNA): TGTGCCAGCAGCGTTGCGGTAGCGGGAGTAAGCGGGGAGCTGTTTTTT. This gives the protein CASSVAVAGVSGELFF.

This clone has more than one count but fewer than ten. J is TRBJ1-1 and V is TRBV11-2, with D possibly being TRBD1 (5 bases). CDR1 is SGHAT and CDR2 is FQNNGV in the germline V gene. The germline V and J ends were trimmed by 0 bases and 6 bases, with 8 bases remaining between them. The CDR3 is 13 residues long. DNA for the CDR3: TGTGCCAGCAGCTTAGATACACAGGCTGAAGCTTTCTTT. Protein sequence: CASSLDTQAEAFF.

The chain employs TRBV29-1 and TRBJ2-1; D is uncertain. V lost 5 bases to trimming and J lost 5 bases, with 13 bases between them. Germline CDR1 and CDR2: SQVTM and ANQGSEA. This CDR3 is 13 amino acids long. The CDR3 DNA reads TGCAGCGTTAGCAATAGGTTAGACAATGAGCAGTTCTTC. Its protein is CSVSNRLDNEQFF.

This clone has just a few counts. The rearrangement links TRBV30 to TRBJ2-5; TRBD2 agrees at 8 bases. Germline CDR1 GTSNPN, CDR2 SVGIG (reference sequence). J was trimmed by 3 bases and V by 3 bases; bases with no gene match: 6. The CDR3 totals 14 residues. The CDR3 DNA reads as TGTGCCTGGAGGCGAATGGGACTAGAAGAGACCCAGTACTTC. It encodes CAWRRMGLEETQYF.

This clone was picked up a small number of times. The V call is TRBV4-1, the J call TRBJ2-7, with 14 bases that match TRBD2. The length of the CDR3 is 18 residues. In germline, CDR1 is MGHRA, CDR2 YSYEKL. Trimming took 0 bases from V and 6 from J; bases not matched to a gene: 10. CDR3 DNA: TGCGCCAGCAGCCAAGAGTTAGAGGGACTAGCGGGAGTATTCGAGCAGTACTTC. Translating it yields CASSQELEGLAGVFEQYF.

This chain joins TRBV4-2 and TRBJ2-5, with 13 bases lining up with TRBD2. The V gene end was trimmed by 1 base and the J gene end by 5 bases; junction bases not matched to a gene: 10. The CDR3 is made up of 18 amino acids. Germline CDR1 LGHNA, CDR2 YNFKEQ. The CDR3 DNA follows: TGTGCCAGCAGCCAAGTCGGAACTAGCGGGAGGGCCGCGGAGACCCAGTACTTC. Amino acids: CASSQVGTSGRAAETQYF.

The chain couples TRBV2 to TRBJ2-7; D remains ambiguous. V was pared by 6 bases and J by 0 bases, with 18 bases between. CDR1 is SNHLY and CDR2 is FYNNEI in the germline V gene. The CDR3 has 16 amino acids. The DNA of the CDR3 is TGTGCCAGCAGAAACCACGGACGGAGTGGCTCCTACGAGCAGTACTTC. The encoded protein is CASRNHGRSGSYEQYF.

V usage is TRBV30 and J usage is TRBJ2-6; possibly TRBD1 for D (6 bases). The CDR3 consists of 18 residues. The germline V and J ends were trimmed by 0 bases and 0 bases, with 15 bases remaining between them. In germline, CDR1 is GTSNPN, CDR2 SVGIG (reference sequence). CDR3 DNA: TGTGCCTGGAGTGTTAATCAGGGGTACTACTCTGGGGCCAACGTCCTGACTTTC. Its protein is CAWSVNQGYYSGANVLTF.

As to this clone: This likely traces to a read error, being one base from a far larger clone. Different DNA sequences within this sample yield the same CDR3. CDR3 sequence (DNA): TGCGCCAGCAGCCCCGTGGCTGGTTGGCCGTTCTTC. Translated: CASSPVAGWPFF. The J gene is TRBJ2-1, the V gene TRBV4-1, with D hard to call. There are 12 residues in the CDR3. The V gene lost 4 bases and the J gene lost 15 bases, with 16 bases spanning the gap. From germline, CDR1 is MGHRA and CDR2 YSYEKL.

The chain couples TRBV18 to TRBJ2-3; D is tentatively TRBD1 or TRBD2 (6 bases each). V was pared by 2 bases and J by 5 bases, with 11 bases between. Germline loops: CDR1 KGHSH, CDR2 LQKENI. This CDR3 is built from 14 residues. In DNA form, the CDR3 reads TGTGCCAGCTCACCATACGGAGGGGGAGATACGCAGTATTTT. It codes for CASSPYGGGDTQYF.

The V gene is TRBV2, the J gene TRBJ1-1; D uncertain. V lost 7 bases and J lost 1, with 10 bases in between. Germline CDR1 is SNHLY and CDR2 is FYNNEI. The length of the CDR3 is 13 residues. The DNA for the CDR3 is TGTGCCAGCATGGGATCGCAGAACACTGAAGCTTTCTTT. Translating gives CASMGSQNTEAFF.

This clone was picked up a small number of times. V usage is TRBV10-2 and J usage is TRBJ1-2; 8 positions agree with TRBD1. Looked up from germline, CDR1 is WSHSY and CDR2 is SAAADI. Germline trimming cut 4 bases from V and 4 bases from J; bases unmatched to any gene: 2. This CDR3 spans 13 amino acids. The chain's CDR3 is CASSGTGIYGYTF. The DNA of the CDR3 is TGCGCCAGCAGTGGGACAGGGATCTATGGCTACACCTTC.

This clone was observed a few times. V usage is TRBV7-2 and J usage is TRBJ1-4; no definite D call. Trimming removed 4 bases at V and 8 bases at J, with 11 bases between. The CDR3 has 13 residues. CDR1 and CDR2 from the germline V gene are SGHTA and FQGNSA. CDR3 loop: CASSSPENEKLFF. CDR3 DNA sequence: TGTGCCAGCAGCTCCCCGGAAAACGAAAAACTGTTTTTT.

The chain has TRBV27 and TRBJ2-3, with 9 bases fitting TRBD1. Germline V gives CDR1 MNHEY, CDR2 SMNVEV (reference sequence). This CDR3 has 15 residues. After removal of 4 bases from V and 7 bases from J, the junction contained 9 bases not matched to a gene. CDR3 sequence: CASSSSDRGGNTQYF. The CDR3 DNA is TGTGCCAGCAGTTCGTCGGACAGGGGAGGAAATACGCAGTATTTT.

This chain joins TRBV7-9 and TRBJ2-1; D is unresolved. This CDR3 is built from 14 residues. The V end was cut by 3 bases, the J end by 10 bases, with 16 bases between. The germline V gene has CDR1 SEHNR and CDR2 FQNEAQ (reference sequence). The CDR3 DNA is TGTGCCAGCAGCTTTTACACACGCGTCGGGGAGCAGTTCTTC. Its translation: CASSFYTRVGEQFF.

The rearrangement links TRBV25-1 to TRBJ1-5; D ambiguous. Germline CDR1 reads MGHDK; CDR2 reads SYGVNS. This CDR3 spans 13 amino acids. Trimming took 5 bases from V and 7 from J, leaving 12 bases between them. DNA for the CDR3: TGTGCCAGCAGTCACACCGGAGGGCAGCCCCAGCATTTT. Amino acids: CASSHTGGQPQHF.